The T cell receptor beta chain under discussion was sequenced for a study of blood T cell repertoires in COVID-19. Germline loops: CDR1 SGHAT, CDR2 FQNNGV. V was pared by 4 bases and J by 4 bases, with 7 bases between. The CDR3 length is 12 residues. The count of this clone is one. The protocol was immunoSEQ multiplex PCR, while the TCRdb copy is restricted to in-frame clones and leaves out a portion. The table includes hundreds of thousands of clones, 89% detected once. V gene TRBV11-2 combines with J gene TRBJ1-2; D unclear. The source material was peripheral blood. The origin of this receptor is a man in his sixties who had recovered from COVID-19. CDR3 protein: CASSSPVYGYTF. For the CDR3, the DNA is TGTGCCAGCAGCTCCCCAGTCTATGGCTACACCTTC.